This record covers a single T cell receptor beta chain. TCRdb keeps only in-frame clones here, not all; method: immunoSEQ multiplex PCR. This sample has roughly 220,000 clones; more than 75% occur once, and the top ten carry about an eighth. This sample is part of a study of cytotoxic CD8 clonotypes in ibrutinib-treated CLL. The CDR3 is 14 amino acids. Germline V gene data show CDR1 as KGHSH and CDR2 as LQKENI. Trimming stripped 3 bases from V and 0 bases from J, with 9 bases between. The TCR was taken from a human donor with chronic lymphocytic leukemia. The sample here was PBMCs, taken after 12 months of ibrutinib treatment. The genes are TRBV18 and TRBJ2-7; D may be TRBD2 (6 bases). CDR3 bases: TGTGCCAGCTCACCTCTGGGACTCTCCTACGAGCAGTACTTC. As protein: CASSPLGLSYEQYF. The whole variable domain, filled in from reference TRBV18 and TRBJ2-7, reads NAGVMQNPRHLVRRRGQEARLRCSPMKGHSHVYWYRQLPEEGLKFMVYLQKENIIDESGMPKERFSAEFPKEGPSILRIQQVVRGDSAAYFCASSPLGLSYEQYFGPGTRLTVT.